Detailed here is one TCR beta chain. Its antigen is unknown. This sample stems from a study of monozygotic twins with cystic fibrosis. The method was immunoSEQ multiplex PCR; TCRdb's version includes in-frame clones alone and lacks a portion of them. The sample has roughly 13,000 clones, around 91% seen once. Study results and limitations: In 13 of 16 pairs, V gene usage was closest to the co-twin's. The repertoire was suggested to be naive-dominated, clonality median around 0.0089. Monozygotic CF twins shared more identical nucleotide clonotypes than unrelated patients.

Trimming took 6 bases from V and 2 from J; bases not matched to a gene: 2. The germline gives CDR1 SQVTM, CDR2 ANQGSEA. The CDR3 sequence is 12 residues long. Sequenced input: blood. The clonotype originates from a boy aged 5-17 years with cystic fibrosis. V and J are TRBV29-1 and TRBJ2-5; 8 nucleotides match TRBD1. The CDR3 sequence: CSVQGVQETQYF. The CDR3, as DNA: TGCAGCGTACAGGGGGTACAAGAGACCCAGTACTTC.